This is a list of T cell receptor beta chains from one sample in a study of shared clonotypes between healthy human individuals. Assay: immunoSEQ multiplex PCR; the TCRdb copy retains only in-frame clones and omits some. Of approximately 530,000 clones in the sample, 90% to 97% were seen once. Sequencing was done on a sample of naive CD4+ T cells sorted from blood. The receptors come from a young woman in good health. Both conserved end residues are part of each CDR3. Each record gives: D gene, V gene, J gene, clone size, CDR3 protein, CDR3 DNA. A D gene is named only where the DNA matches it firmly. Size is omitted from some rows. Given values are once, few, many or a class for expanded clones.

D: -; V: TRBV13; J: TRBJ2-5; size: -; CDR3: CASSLAPETQYF; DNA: TGTGCCAGCAGCTTAGCCCCAGAGACCCAGTACTTC
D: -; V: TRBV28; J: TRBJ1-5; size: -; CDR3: CASSARGQPQHF; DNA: TGTGCCAGCAGTGCCAGGGGACAGCCCCAGCATTTT
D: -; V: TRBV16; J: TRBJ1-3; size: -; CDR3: CASSQATGNTIYF; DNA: TGTGCCAGCAGCCAAGCGACTGGAAACACCATATATTTT
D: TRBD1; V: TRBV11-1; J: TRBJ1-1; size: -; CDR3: CASSPGQILNTEAFF; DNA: TGTGCCAGCAGCCCGGGACAGATTCTGAACACTGAAGCTTTCTTT
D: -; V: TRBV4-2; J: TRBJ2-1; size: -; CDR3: CASSQAPYSGDNEQFF; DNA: TGTGCCAGCAGCCAAGCCCCCTATTCCGGGGACAATGAGCAGTTCTTC
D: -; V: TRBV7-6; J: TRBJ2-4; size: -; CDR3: CASSLGQGNIQYF; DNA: TGTGCCAGCAGCTTAGGGCAGGGGAACATTCAGTACTTC
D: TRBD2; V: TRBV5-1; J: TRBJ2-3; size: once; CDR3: CASRVSGSTDTQYF; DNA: TGCGCCAGCAGGGTTAGCGGGAGCACAGATACGCAGTATTTT
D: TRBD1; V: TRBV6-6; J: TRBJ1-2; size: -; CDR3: CASSSDSGTGIYGYTF; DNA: TGTGCCAGCAGTTCCGACTCAGGGACAGGGATTTATGGCTACACCTTC
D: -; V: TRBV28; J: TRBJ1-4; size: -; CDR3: CASSHPTNEKLFF; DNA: TGTGCCAGCAGCCACCCCACTAATGAAAAACTGTTTTTT
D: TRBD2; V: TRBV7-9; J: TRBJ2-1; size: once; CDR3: CASSQRWTSGVGNNEQFF; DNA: TGTGCCAGCAGCCAGAGATGGACTAGCGGAGTCGGGAACAATGAGCAGTTCTTC
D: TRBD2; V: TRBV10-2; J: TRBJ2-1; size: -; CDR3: CASRLFFSGSNNEQFF; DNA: TGCGCCAGCAGGTTATTTTTTAGCGGGAGCAACAATGAGCAGTTCTTC
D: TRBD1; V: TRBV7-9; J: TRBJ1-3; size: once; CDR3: CASSSPRDRTSSGNTIYF; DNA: TGTGCCAGCAGCTCACCAAGGGACAGAACTAGCTCTGGAAACACCATATATTTT
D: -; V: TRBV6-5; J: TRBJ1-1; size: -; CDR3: CASRRDLMNTEAFF; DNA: TGTGCCAGCAGGCGAGACCTAATGAACACTGAAGCTTTCTTT
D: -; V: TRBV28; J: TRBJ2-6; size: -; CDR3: CASQTGTNSGANVLTF; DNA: TGTGCCAGCCAAACCGGGACAAACTCTGGGGCCAACGTCCTGACTTTC
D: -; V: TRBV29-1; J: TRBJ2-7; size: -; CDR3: CSVDRGSYEQYF; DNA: TGCAGCGTTGACAGGGGATCCTACGAGCAGTACTTC
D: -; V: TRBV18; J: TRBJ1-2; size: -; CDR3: CASSPKGESGYTF; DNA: TGTGCCAGCTCACCAAAGGGGGAAAGTGGCTACACCTTC
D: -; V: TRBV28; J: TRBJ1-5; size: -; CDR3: CASSLLVSRSNQPQHF; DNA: TGTGCCAGCAGCTTACTGGTGAGTCGTAGCAATCAGCCCCAGCATTTT
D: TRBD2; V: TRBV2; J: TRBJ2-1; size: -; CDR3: CASSPREGPYNEQFF; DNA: TGTGCCAGCAGCCCCAGGGAGGGGCCCTACAATGAGCAGTTCTTC
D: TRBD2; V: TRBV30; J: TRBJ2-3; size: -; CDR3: CACSGGADTQYF; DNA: TGTGCCTGTTCTGGGGGGGCAGATACGCAGTATTTT
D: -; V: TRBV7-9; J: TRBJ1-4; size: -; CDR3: CASSLDRTDNEKLFF; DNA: TGTGCCAGCAGCTTAGATCGGACAGATAATGAAAAACTGTTTTTT
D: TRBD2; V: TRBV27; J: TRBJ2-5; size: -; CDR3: CATSLAGDGEETQYF; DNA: TGTGCCACGTCCTTAGCGGGCGACGGGGAAGAGACCCAGTACTTC
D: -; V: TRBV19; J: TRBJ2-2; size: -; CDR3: CASSISFRAGELFF; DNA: TGTGCCAGTAGTATATCGTTTCGGGCCGGGGAGCTGTTTTTT
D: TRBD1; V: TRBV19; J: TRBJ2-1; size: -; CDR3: CASSQTGGTYNEQFF; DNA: TGTGCCAGTAGTCAAACAGGGGGCACCTACAATGAGCAGTTCTTC
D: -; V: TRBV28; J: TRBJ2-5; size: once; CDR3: CASSYFLRETQYF; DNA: TGTGCCAGCAGTTATTTCTTGAGGGAGACCCAGTACTTC
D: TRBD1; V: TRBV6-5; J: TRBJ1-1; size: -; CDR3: CASSYTGTGTEAFF; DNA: TGTGCCAGCAGTTACACTGGGACAGGCACTGAAGCTTTCTTT
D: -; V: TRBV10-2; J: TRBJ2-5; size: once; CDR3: CASSESVETQYF; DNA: TGCGCCAGCAGTGAGTCGGTGGAGACCCAGTACTTC
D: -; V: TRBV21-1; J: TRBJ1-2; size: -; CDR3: CASSKGSRGREGNGYTF; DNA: TGTGCCAGCAGCAAAGGCTCGAGGGGGAGGGAAGGGAACGGCTACACCTTC
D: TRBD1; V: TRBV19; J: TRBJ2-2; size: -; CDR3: CASRDREAGTITGELFF; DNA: TGTGCCAGTCGGGACAGGGAAGCGGGAACGATCACCGGGGAGCTGTTTTTT
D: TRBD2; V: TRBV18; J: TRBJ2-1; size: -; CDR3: CASSPRPARTGGGYNEQFF; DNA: TGTGCCAGCTCACCACGTCCCGCGCGGACGGGAGGCGGGTACAATGAGCAGTTCTTC
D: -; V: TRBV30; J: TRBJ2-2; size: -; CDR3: CAWSVQANTGELFF; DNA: TGTGCCTGGAGTGTCCAGGCGAACACCGGGGAGCTGTTTTTT
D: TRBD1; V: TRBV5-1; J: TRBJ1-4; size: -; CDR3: CASSLTGGKEKLFF; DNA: TGCGCCAGCAGCTTGACAGGGGGTAAAGAAAAACTGTTTTTT
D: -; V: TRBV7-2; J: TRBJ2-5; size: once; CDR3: CASSLGRSWEQYF; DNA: TGTGCCAGCAGCTTGGGCAGGTCATGGGAGCAGTACTTC
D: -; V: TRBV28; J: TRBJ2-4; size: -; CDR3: CASSFTGLGHRSIQYF; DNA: TGTGCCAGCAGCTTTACGGGTCTTGGGCACCGATCTATTCAGTACTTC
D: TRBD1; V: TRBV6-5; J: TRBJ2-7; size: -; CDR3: CASKGTGKSYEQYF; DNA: TGTGCCAGCAAAGGGACAGGGAAATCCTACGAGCAGTACTTC
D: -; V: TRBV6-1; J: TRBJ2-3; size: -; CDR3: CASSEGGQSYLTDTQYF; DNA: TGTGCCAGCAGTGAGGGGGGACAGAGTTACCTCACAGATACGCAGTATTTT
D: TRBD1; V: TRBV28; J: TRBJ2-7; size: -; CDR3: CASSLPLQGAGEQYF; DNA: TGTGCCAGCAGTCTGCCGCTCCAGGGGGCTGGCGAGCAGTACTTC